These T cell receptor beta chains were read from a single sample in a study of control samples from healthy donors and cancer patients. Sequencing used immunoSEQ multiplex PCR; TCRdb keeps in-frame clones, though not all of them. Of 95,000 to 130,000 clones in the sample, around 87% were seen once. The sequencing input was PBMCs. The receptor set was obtained from a woman in her forties or fifties with colorectal cancer. Both conserved end residues are part of each CDR3. The D gene is left open where the match is weak. Clone size is not always given. Where it is, it says once, few, many or a class for expanded clones.

.	TRBJ2-7	.	TRBV19	TGTGCCAGTAGTATAGCCCTGGCGGGTCTGAACTCCTACGAGCAGTACTTC	CASSIALAGLNSYEQYF
TRBD2	TRBJ2-7	.	TRBV27	TGTGCCAGCAGTTTTTTAGCGGGAGGGCCGGGTGAGCAGTACTTC	CASSFLAGGPGEQYF
TRBD2	TRBJ2-5	.	TRBV29-1	TGCAGCGGTCGGACTAGCGGGAGTAGCGCCGAGACCCAGTACTTC	CSGRTSGSSAETQYF
.	TRBJ2-7	.	TRBV6-2/TRBV6-3	TGTGCCAGCAGTTCCGACAGGTACGAGCAGTACTTC	CASSSDRYEQYF
.	TRBJ2-1	.	TRBV27	TGTGCCAGCAGTCCTCGGGATACTCCCAATGAGCAGTTCTTC	CASSPRDTPNEQFF
.	TRBJ1-3	.	TRBV25-1	TGTGCCAGCAGTGAAAAATGGGGGGCAAGGGGAAACACCATATATTTT	CASSEKWGARGNTIYF
.	TRBJ2-1	.	TRBV29-1	TGCAGCGTTGAACCCCGGGGGAATGAGCAGTTCTTC	CSVEPRGNEQFF
.	TRBJ2-5	.	TRBV2	TGTGCCAGCAGTGTCCGCGACGGAGAGACCCAGTACTTC	CASSVRDGETQYF
.	TRBJ2-1	few	TRBV28	TGTGCCAGCAGTTTAGATGTTTTAGATTCCGATGAGCAGTTCTTC	CASSLDVLDSDEQFF
.	TRBJ2-3	.	TRBV9	TGTGCCAGCAGCGAACATAAAGCGGAGATTAGCACAGATACGCAGTATTTT	CASSEHKAEISTDTQYF
.	TRBJ1-1	.	TRBV3-1/TRBV3-2	TGTGCCAGCAGCCTGAGACGGAACACCCTAATCATGAACACTGAAGCTTTCTTT	CASSLRRNTLIMNTEAFF
TRBD2	TRBJ2-3	.	TRBV9	TGTGCCAGCAGCGTAGATAGCGGGAGGGCCGGAGATACGCAGTATTTT	CASSVDSGRAGDTQYF
.	TRBJ2-1	.	TRBV5-1	TGCGCCAGCAGCTTGGCTCCCCACAATGAGCAGTTCTTC	CASSLAPHNEQFF
.	TRBJ1-3	.	TRBV6-1	TGTGCCAGCAGTGGGGTAGGGACCCTCTCTGGAAACACCATATATTTT	CASSGVGTLSGNTIYF
.	TRBJ2-7	.	TRBV2	TGTGCCAGCAGCGAGGGCTACGAGCAGTACTTC	CASSEGYEQYF
.	TRBJ2-5	.	TRBV7-3	TGTGCCAGCAGCTTAAACAGCATGGAGACCCAGTACTTC	CASSLNSMETQYF
.	TRBJ2-7	.	TRBV27	TGTGCCAGCAGTTCCCGCCCAAGGGACCGATCCTACGAGCAGTACTTC	CASSSRPRDRSYEQYF
TRBD1	TRBJ2-2	.	TRBV7-3	TGTGCCAGCAGCCGGGGACAGGGTCGAAGCACCGGGGAGCTGTTTTTT	CASSRGQGRSTGELFF
.	TRBJ2-7	.	TRBV21-1	TGTGCCAGCAGGCAGATTGGGACTCTCGAGCAGTACTTC	CASRQIGTLEQYF
.	TRBJ2-5	once	TRBV6-6	TGTGCCAGCAGTTATCGTCAGGGTTGGGAGACCCAGTACTTC	CASSYRQGWETQYF
.	TRBJ1-1	.	TRBV19	TGTGCCAGTAGTATACCCAGGGCCACTGAAGCTTTCTTT	CASSIPRATEAFF
.	TRBJ2-1	.	TRBV5-6	TGTGCCAGCAGAACAACGGGAAGCTCCTACAATGAGCAGTTCTTC	CASRTTGSSYNEQFF
TRBD1	TRBJ1-2	.	TRBV19	TGTGCCAGTAAGAGCAGAGCAGGGGGCAACTATGGCTACACCTTC	CASKSRAGGNYGYTF
TRBD2	TRBJ2-1	.	TRBV11-3	TGTGCCAGCAGGGGGACTACTAATGAGCAGTTCTTC	CASRGTTNEQFF
.	TRBJ1-1	.	TRBV19	TGTGCCGTGAAGAACACTGAAGCTTTCTTT	CAVKNTEAFF
.	TRBJ2-2	.	TRBV7-3	TGTGCCAGCAGCTTACAGGGAAGTACCGGGGAGCTGTTTTTT	CASSLQGSTGELFF
TRBD1	TRBJ2-7	.	TRBV28	TGTGCCAGCAGTCCCACGACAGGGACCTTTGACTACGAGCAGTACTTC	CASSPTTGTFDYEQYF
.	TRBJ2-7	once	TRBV27	TGTGCCAGCAGTCGGACCGGGAGCTTCCCCTACGAGCAGTACTTC	CASSRTGSFPYEQYF
.	TRBJ2-4	.	TRBV21-1	TGTGCCAGCTGCGGGGGGGTCAAAAACATTCAGTACTTC	CASCGGVKNIQYF
.	TRBJ1-6	many	TRBV7-6	TGTGCCAGCACACCAGGGGTCGGTTCACCCCTCCACTTT	CASTPGVGSPLHF
.	TRBJ1-2	once	TRBV29-1	TGCAGCGTTGTGGCTCAGGCGGGCTATGGCTACACCTTC	CSVVAQAGYGYTF
.	TRBJ2-2	.	TRBV7-8	TGTGCCAGCAGCTCTGGCCCGTCGGGCGGCCCCAACACCGGGGAGCTGTTTTTT	CASSSGPSGGPNTGELFF
.	TRBJ2-1	few	TRBV7-8	TGTGCCAGCAGCTTAGGGGGGCGGGGCTCCTACAATGAGCAGTTCTTC	CASSLGGRGSYNEQFF
.	TRBJ2-7	.	TRBV5-5	TGTGCCAGCAGCTTGGACCCACCGCATAGGGTTGAGACCTACGAGCAGTACTTC	CASSLDPPHRVETYEQYF
TRBD1	TRBJ2-2	few	TRBV2	TGTGCCAGCAGTGAAAGTCGGGGACAGGGAGGCACCGGGGAGCTGTTTTTT	CASSESRGQGGTGELFF
.	TRBJ1-5	.	TRBV3-1/TRBV3-2	TGTGCCAGCAGCCAAGGTACCCTCAATCAGCCCCAGCATTTT	CASSQGTLNQPQHF
.	TRBJ1-2	.	TRBV7-2	TGTGCCAGCAGCTTAGATTTTGGGGCAAACTATGGCTACACCTTC	CASSLDFGANYGYTF
.	TRBJ2-1	.	TRBV14	TGTGCCAGCAGCCAAGAGGGCAGATACAATGAGCAGTTCTTC	CASSQEGRYNEQFF
.	TRBJ2-2	.	TRBV7-2	TGTGCCAGCAGTCCCCAGGGGTACACCGGGGAGCTGTTTTTT	CASSPQGYTGELFF
.	TRBJ1-1	.	TRBV27	TGTGCCAGCCGCCAGGGGCAAAACACTGAAGCTTTCTTT	CASRQGQNTEAFF
.	TRBJ1-3	.	TRBV10-3	TGTGCCACCAGGGGTTTCGGTGGAAACACCATATATTTT	CATRGFGGNTIYF
.	TRBJ1-1	.	TRBV18	TGTGCCAGCTCACCGGGACAACCGAACACTGAAGCTTTCTTT	CASSPGQPNTEAFF
.	TRBJ1-3	.	TRBV30	TGTGCCTGGAGTATGGGGGTGGATGCTTCTGGAAACACCATATATTTT	CAWSMGVDASGNTIYF
.	TRBJ1-3	.	TRBV4-1	TGCGCCAGCAGCCAAGTAAACACAGCCTCTGGAAACACCATATATTTT	CASSQVNTASGNTIYF
TRBD2	TRBJ2-3	.	TRBV19	TGTGCCAGTAGGGGACTAGCCAGCACAGATACGCAGTATTTT	CASRGLASTDTQYF
.	TRBJ2-3	.	TRBV29-1	TGCAGCGTTCTCGTTCGAAGTCTAGCGGATACGCAGTATTTT	CSVLVRSLADTQYF
.	TRBJ1-4	once	TRBV6-1	TGTGCCAGCAGTGATCAATTTGCAACTAATGAAAAACTGTTTTTT	CASSDQFATNEKLFF
.	TRBJ2-5	.	TRBV2	TGTGCCAGCAGCCTGGAAAAGGGGTTCCAAGAGACCCAGTACTTC	CASSLEKGFQETQYF
.	TRBJ2-1	.	TRBV5-1	TGCGCCAGCAGCCCCGGGACACTTAATGAGCAGTTCTTC	CASSPGTLNEQFF
.	TRBJ1-1	.	TRBV4-1	TGCGCCAGCAGCCAAGAAACCCCCCTTAACAGGAACACTGAAGCTTTCTTT	CASSQETPLNRNTEAFF
TRBD1	TRBJ2-5	.	TRBV15	TGTGCCACCAGCAACTGGGACAGACAAAACCAAGAGACCCAGTACTTC	CATSNWDRQNQETQYF
TRBD1	TRBJ2-5	.	TRBV5-4	TGTGCCAGCAGCTTGAAAGGGGGCGGGTCTGAGACCCAGTACTTC	CASSLKGGGSETQYF
.	TRBJ1-1	.	TRBV30	TGTGCCTGGACGGGGACGGCGAACACTGAAGCTTTCTTT	CAWTGTANTEAFF
TRBD1	TRBJ2-3	.	TRBV7-2	TGTGCCAGCAGCTTGGCAGGGGGCAGATCAGATACGCAGTATTTT	CASSLAGGRSDTQYF
TRBD2	TRBJ2-7	.	TRBV6-6	TGTGCCAGCAGTCGAACTCTGACTAGCGGGAGCTACGAGCAGTACTTC	CASSRTLTSGSYEQYF
.	TRBJ2-5	.	TRBV10-1	TGCGCCAGCTCCACTAGCCGACAAGAGACCCAGTACTTC	CASSTSRQETQYF
TRBD1	TRBJ2-3	.	TRBV2	TGTGCCAGCAGATGGGACAGGGTGCCAGATACGCAGTATTTT	CASRWDRVPDTQYF
TRBD2	TRBJ2-1	.	TRBV19	TGTGCCAGTAGCAGGACTAGCGGGAGTTACAATGAGCAGTTCTTC	CASSRTSGSYNEQFF
TRBD1	TRBJ2-5	once	TRBV3-1/TRBV3-2	TGTGCCAGCAGCCAAGGTTCAGGGGGAGAGACCCAGTACTTC	CASSQGSGGETQYF
TRBD1	TRBJ1-1	.	TRBV7-6	TGTGCCAGCAGCCCTGACAGGGGGATGATGAACACTGAAGCTTTCTTT	CASSPDRGMMNTEAFF